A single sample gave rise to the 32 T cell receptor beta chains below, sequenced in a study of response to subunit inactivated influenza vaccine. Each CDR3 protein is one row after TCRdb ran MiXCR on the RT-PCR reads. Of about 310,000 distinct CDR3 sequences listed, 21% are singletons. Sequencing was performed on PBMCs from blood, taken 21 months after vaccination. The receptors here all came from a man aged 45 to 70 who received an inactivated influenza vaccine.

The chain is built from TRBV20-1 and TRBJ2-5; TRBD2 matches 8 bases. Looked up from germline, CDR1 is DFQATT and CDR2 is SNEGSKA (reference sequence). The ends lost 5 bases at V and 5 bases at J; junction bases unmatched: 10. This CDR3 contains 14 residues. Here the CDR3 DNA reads TGCAGTGCTCCCCCGGGGGGGAGCCACGAGACCCAGTACTTC. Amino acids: CSAPPGGSHETQYF.

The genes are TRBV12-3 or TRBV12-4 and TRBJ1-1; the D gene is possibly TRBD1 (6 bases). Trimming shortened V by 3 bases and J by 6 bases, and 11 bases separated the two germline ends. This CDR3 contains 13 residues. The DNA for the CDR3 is TGTGCCAGCAGTTTCCGGGGGGCCTCTGAAGCTTTCTTT. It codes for CASSFRGASEAFF.

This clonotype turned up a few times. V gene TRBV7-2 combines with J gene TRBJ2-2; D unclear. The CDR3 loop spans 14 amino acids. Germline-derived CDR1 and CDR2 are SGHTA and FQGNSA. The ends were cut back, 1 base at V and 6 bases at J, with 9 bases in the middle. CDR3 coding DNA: TGTGCCAGCAGCTTAGAGCTATCCGCCGGGGAGCTGTTTTTT. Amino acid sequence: CASSLELSAGELFF. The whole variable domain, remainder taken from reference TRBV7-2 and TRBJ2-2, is GAGVSQSPSNKVTEKGKDVELRCDPISGHTALYWYRQSLGQGLEFLIYFQGNSAPDKSGLPSDRFSAERTGGSVSTLTIQRTQQEDSAVYLCASSLELSAGELFFGEGSRLTVL.

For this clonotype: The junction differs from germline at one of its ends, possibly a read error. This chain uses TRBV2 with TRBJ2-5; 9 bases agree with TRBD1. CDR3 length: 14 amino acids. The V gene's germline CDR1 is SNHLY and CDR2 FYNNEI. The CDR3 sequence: CASRGTGFQGTQYF. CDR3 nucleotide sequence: TGTGCCAGCAGGGGGACAGGGTTCCAAGGGACCCAGTACTTC.

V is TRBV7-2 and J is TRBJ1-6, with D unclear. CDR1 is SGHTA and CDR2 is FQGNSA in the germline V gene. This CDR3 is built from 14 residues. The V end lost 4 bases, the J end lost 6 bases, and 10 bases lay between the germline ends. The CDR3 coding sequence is TGTGCCAGCAGCTCCCGGCGATCTAATTCACCCCTCCACTTT. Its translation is CASSSRRSNSPLHF.

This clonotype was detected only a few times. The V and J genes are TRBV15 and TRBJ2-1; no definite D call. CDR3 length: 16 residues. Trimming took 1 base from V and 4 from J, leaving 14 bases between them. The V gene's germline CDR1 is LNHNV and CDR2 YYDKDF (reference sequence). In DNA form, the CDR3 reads TGTGCCACCAGCAGAGGGGTGAAGGGTTTTTACAATGAGCAGTTCTTC. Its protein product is CATSRGVKGFYNEQFF.

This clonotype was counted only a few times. In DNA, the CDR3 is TGTGCCAGCAGTGGCCCCGGGACAGCTAACTATGGCTACACCTTC. Protein sequence: CASSGPGTANYGYTF. The chain links TRBV12-3 or TRBV12-4 to TRBJ1-2, with 7 positions matching TRBD1. The CDR3 contains 15 residues. The V and J ends lost 5 bases and 0 bases, in that order; junction bases with no gene match: 6.

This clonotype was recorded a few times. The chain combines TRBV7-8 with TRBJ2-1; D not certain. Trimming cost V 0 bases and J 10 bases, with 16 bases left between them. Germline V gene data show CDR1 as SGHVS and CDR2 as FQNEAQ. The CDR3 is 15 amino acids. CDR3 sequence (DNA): TGTGCCAGCAGCTTAGCCCCGGGCCGGGTGGCGGAGCAGTTCTTC. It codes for CASSLAPGRVAEQFF.

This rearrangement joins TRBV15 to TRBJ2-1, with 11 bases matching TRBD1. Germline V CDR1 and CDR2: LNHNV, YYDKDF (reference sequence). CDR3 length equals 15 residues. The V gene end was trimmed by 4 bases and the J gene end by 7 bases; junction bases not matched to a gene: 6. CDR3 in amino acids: CATSIGQGANNEQFF. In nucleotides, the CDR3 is TGTGCCACCAGCATCGGACAGGGGGCTAATAATGAGCAGTTCTTC.

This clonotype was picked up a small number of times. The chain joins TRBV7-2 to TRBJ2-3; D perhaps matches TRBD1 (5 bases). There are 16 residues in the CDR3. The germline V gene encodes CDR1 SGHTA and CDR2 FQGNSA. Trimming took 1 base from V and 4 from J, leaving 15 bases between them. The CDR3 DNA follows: TGTGCCAGCAGCTTAGTATACCAGGGTGGCCCAGATACGCAGTATTTT. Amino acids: CASSLVYQGGPDTQYF.

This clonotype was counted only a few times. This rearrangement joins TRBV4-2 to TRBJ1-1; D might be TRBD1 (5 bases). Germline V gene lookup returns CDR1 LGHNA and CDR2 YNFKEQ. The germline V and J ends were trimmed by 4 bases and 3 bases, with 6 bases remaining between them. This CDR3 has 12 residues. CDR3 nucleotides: TGTGCCAGCAGCCGAGGGGACACTGAAGCTTTCTTT. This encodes CASSRGDTEAFF.

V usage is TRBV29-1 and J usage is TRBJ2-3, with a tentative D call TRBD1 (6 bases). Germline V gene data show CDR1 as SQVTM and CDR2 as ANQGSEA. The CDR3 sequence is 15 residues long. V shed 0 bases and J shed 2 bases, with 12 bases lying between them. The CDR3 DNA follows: TGCAGCGTTGAAGATGGGGGCCAGCCCACAGATACGCAGTATTTT. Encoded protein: CSVEDGGQPTDTQYF.

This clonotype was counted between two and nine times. The CDR3 nucleotides read TGCAGCGTCGAGGGACTCTCTTGGGGCTACACCTTC. It encodes CSVEGLSWGYTF. V usage is TRBV29-1 and J usage is TRBJ1-2, with D possibly TRBD1 on 5 matching bases. Trimming removed 6 bases from V and 8 bases from J, with 16 bases in between. Germline V gene data show CDR1 as SQVTM and CDR2 as ANQGSEA. The CDR3 loop spans 12 amino acids.

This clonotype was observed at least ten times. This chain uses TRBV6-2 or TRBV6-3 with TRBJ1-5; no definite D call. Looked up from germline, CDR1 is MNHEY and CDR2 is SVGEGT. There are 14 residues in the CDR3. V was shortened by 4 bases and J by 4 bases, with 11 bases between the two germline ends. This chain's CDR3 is CASSLWGGNQPQHF. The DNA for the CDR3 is TGTGCCAGCAGTTTATGGGGAGGGAATCAGCCCCAGCATTTT.

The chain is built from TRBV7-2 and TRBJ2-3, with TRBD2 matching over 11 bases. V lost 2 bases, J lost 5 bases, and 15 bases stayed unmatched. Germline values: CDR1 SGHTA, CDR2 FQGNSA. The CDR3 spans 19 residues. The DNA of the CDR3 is TGTGCCAGCAGCTTATTCGTAGCGGGAGGGCCGGCGAGGATAGATACGCAGTATTTT. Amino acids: CASSLFVAGGPARIDTQYF.

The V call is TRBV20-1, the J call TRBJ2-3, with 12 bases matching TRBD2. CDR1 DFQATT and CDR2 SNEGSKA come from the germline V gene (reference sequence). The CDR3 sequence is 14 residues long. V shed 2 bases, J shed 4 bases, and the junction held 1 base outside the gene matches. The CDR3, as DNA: TGCAGTGCTAGACTAGCGGGAGGGCCAGATACGCAGTATTTT. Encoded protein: CSARLAGGPDTQYF.

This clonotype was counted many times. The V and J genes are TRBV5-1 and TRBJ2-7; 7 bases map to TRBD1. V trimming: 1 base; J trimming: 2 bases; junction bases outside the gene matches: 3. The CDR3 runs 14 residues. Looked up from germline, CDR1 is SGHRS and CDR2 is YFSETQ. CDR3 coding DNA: TGCGCCAGCAGCTTGCGGACAGGAACCTACGAGCAGTACTTC. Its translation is CASSLRTGTYEQYF.

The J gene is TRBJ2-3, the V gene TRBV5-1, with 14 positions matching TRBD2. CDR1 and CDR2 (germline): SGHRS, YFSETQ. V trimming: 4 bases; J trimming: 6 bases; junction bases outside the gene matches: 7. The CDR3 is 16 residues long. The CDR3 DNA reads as TGCGCCAGCAGCCGGGGACTAGCGGGAGATTTGGATACGCAGTATTTT. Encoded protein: CASSRGLAGDLDTQYF.

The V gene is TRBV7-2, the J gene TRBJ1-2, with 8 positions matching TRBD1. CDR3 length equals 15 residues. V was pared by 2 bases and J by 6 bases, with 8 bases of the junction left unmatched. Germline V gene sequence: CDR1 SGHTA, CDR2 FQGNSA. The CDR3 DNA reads TGTGCCAGCAGCTTACAGGGGGCGGTTTCGGATGGCTACACCTTC. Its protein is CASSLQGAVSDGYTF.

In DNA form, the CDR3 reads TGCAGCGTTGTAGGACTAGCAACGAAAAGTAATGAGCAGTTCTTC. Its protein is CSVVGLATKSNEQFF. The gene calls are TRBV29-1 and TRBJ2-1, with TRBD2 matching 8 bases. Germline-derived CDR1 and CDR2 are SQVTM and ANQGSEA. The CDR3 has 15 amino acids. The J segment lost 7 bases and the V segment lost 4 bases, leaving 12 bases of the junction unmatched.

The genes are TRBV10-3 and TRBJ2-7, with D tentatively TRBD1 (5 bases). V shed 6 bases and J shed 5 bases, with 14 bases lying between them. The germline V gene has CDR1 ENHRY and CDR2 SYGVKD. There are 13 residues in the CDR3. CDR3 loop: CAISQGTFDEQYF. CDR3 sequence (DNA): TGTGCCATCAGCCAGGGTACATTCGACGAGCAGTACTTC.

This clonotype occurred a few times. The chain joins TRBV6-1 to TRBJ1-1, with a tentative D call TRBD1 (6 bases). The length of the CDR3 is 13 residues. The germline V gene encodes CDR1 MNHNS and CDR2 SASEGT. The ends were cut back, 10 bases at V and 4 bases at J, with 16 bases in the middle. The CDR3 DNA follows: TGTGCCACCCAAGGTGGACAGCTCACTGAAGCTTTCTTT. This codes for CATQGGQLTEAFF.

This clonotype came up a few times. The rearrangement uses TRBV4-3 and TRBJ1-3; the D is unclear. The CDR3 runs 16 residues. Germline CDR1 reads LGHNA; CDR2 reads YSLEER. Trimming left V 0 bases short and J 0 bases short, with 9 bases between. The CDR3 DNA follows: TGCGCCAGCAGCCAAGAGAGTTACTCCTCTGGAAACACCATATATTTT. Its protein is CASSQESYSSGNTIYF.

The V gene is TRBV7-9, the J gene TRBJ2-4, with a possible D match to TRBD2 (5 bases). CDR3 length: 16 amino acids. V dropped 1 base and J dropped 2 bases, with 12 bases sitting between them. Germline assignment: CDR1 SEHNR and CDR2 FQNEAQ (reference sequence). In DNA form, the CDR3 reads TGTGCCAGCAGCTTAGGGGCCGGGAAATCCAAAAACATTCAGTACTTC. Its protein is CASSLGAGKSKNIQYF. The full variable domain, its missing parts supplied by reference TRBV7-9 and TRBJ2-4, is DTGVSQNPRHKITKRGQNVTFRCDPISEHNRLYWYRQTLGQGPEFLTYFQNEAQLEKSRLLSDRFSAERPKGSFSTLEIQRTEQGDSAMYLCASSLGAGKSKNIQYFGAGTRLSVL.

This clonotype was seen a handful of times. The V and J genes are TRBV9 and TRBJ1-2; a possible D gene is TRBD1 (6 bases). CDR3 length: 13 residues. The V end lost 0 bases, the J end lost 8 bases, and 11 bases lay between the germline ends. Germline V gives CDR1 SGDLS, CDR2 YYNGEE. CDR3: CASSVAGGSGYTF. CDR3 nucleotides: TGTGCCAGCAGCGTAGCCGGGGGCTCGGGCTACACCTTC. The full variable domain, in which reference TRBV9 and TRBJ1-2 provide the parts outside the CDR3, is DSGVTQTPKHLITATGQRVTLRCSPRSGDLSVYWYQQSLDQGLQFLIQYYNGEERAKGNILERFSAQQFPDLHSELNLSSLELGDSALYFCASSVAGGSGYTFGSGTRLTVV.

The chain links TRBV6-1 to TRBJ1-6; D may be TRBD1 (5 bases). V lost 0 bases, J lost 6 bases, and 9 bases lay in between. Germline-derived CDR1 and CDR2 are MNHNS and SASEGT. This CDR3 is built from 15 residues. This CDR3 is CASSEAGTSNSPLHF. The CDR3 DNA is TGTGCCAGCAGTGAAGCGGGGACCTCTAATTCACCCCTCCACTTT.

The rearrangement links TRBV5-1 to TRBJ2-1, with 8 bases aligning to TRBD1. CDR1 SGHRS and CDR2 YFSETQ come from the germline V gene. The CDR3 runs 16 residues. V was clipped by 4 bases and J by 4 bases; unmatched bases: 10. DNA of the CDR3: TGCGCCAGCAGCATCATTCCCGGGACAGGATACAATGAGCAGTTCTTC. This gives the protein CASSIIPGTGYNEQFF.

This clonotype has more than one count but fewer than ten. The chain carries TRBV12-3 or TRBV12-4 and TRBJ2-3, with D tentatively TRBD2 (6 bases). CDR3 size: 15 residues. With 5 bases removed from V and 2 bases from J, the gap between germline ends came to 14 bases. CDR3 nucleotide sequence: TGTGCCAGCAGTACCCGGACGGGAGACACAGATACGCAGTATTTT. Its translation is CASSTRTGDTDTQYF.

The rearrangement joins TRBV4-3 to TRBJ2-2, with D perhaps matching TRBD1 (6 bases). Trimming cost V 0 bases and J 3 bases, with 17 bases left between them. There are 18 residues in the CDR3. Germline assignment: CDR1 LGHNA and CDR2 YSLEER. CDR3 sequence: CASSQDTGLHRDTGELFF. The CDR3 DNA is TGCGCCAGCAGCCAAGATACAGGGCTCCACCGGGACACCGGGGAGCTGTTTTTT.

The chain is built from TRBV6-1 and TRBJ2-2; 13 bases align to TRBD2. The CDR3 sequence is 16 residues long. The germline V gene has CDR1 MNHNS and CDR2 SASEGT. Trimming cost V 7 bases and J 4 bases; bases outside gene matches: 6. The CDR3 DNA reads TGTGCCAGCAACCTAGGGACTAGCGGGATCACCGGGGAGCTGTTTTTT. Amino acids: CASNLGTSGITGELFF.

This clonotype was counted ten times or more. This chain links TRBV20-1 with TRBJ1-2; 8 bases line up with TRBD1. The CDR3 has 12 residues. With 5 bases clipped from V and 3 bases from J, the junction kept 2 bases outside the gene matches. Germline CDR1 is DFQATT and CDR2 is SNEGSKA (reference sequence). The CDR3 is CSARQGYYGYTF. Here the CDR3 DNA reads TGCAGTGCTCGACAGGGGTACTATGGCTACACCTTC.

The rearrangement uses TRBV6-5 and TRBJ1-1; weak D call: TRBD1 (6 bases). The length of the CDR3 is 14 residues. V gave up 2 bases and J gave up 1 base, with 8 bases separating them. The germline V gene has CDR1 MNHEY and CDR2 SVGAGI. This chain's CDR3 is CASSYQGTNTEAFF. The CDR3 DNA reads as TGTGCCAGCAGTTACCAGGGGACGAACACTGAAGCTTTCTTT.